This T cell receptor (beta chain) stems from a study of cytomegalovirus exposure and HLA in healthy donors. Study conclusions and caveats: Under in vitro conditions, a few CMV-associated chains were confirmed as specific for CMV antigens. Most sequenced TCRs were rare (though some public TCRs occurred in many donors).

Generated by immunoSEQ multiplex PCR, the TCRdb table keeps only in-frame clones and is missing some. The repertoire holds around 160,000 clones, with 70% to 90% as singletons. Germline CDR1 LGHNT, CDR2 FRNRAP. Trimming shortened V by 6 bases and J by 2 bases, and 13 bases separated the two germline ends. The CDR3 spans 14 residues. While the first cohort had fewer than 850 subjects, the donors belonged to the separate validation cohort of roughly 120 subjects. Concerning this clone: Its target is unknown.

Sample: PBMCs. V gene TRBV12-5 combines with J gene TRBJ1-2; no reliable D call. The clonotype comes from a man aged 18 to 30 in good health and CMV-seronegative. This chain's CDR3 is CASGRSGGNYGYTF. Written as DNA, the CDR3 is TGTGCTAGTGGACGATCGGGTGGGAACTATGGCTACACCTTC.